This TCR beta chain was found in a study of cytomegalovirus exposure and HLA in healthy donors. Study as a whole: There were about 85 million unique TCRs (from HLA-typed donors) in an early data release. Study results and limitations: Other equally common chains were less clonally expanded than HLA-associated TCR beta chains, a later analysis showed. Highly shared variants forming one cluster were likely a sequencing artifact. Sequencing depth across donors, presence/absence analyses assumed, was roughly uniform.

Concerning this clone itself: Its antigen is unidentified.

The PCR made use of 60 Vbeta and 13 Jbeta primers. Clones were read by immunoSEQ multiplex PCR, and TCRdb kept only the in-frame ones, dropping some. The sample carries under 95,000 clones, roughly 80% recorded once. CDR1 is SEHNR, CDR2 FQNEAQ, per germline (reference sequence). This CDR3 has 14 residues. V dropped 6 bases and J dropped 5; count of bases not matched to a gene: 8. This TCR was sampled from a man between 35 and 55 years old in good health and CMV-seronegative. Sequencing was done on a sample of PBMCs. V usage is TRBV7-9 and J usage is TRBJ1-2; 8 bases map to TRBD1. CDR3: CASRSAGGSYGYTF. The CDR3 nucleotides read TGTGCCAGCAGGAGCGCAGGGGGCAGTTATGGCTACACCTTC.